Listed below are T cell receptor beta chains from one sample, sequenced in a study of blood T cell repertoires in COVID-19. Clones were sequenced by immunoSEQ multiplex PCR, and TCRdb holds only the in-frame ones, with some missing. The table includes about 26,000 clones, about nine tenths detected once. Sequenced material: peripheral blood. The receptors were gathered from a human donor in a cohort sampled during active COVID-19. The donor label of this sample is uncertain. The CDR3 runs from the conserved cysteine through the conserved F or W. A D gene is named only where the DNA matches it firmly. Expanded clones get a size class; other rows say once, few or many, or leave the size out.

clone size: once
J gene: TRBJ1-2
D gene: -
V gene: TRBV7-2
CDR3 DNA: TGTGCCAGCAGCTTACTTCGGGGGGCAGGAGACTATGGCTACACCTTC
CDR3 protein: CASSLLRGAGDYGYTF

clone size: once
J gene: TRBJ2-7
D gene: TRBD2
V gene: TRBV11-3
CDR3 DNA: TGTGCCAGCAGCTTAGATGGCGGGGGAGAGCAGTACTTC
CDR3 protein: CASSLDGGGEQYF

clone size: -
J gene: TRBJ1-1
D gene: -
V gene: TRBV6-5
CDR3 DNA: -
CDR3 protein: CASTSGILALGSAFF

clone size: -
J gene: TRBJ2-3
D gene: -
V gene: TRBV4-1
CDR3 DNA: TGCGCCAGCAGCCAAGGACTAGTCCAGGCAGATACGCAGTATTTT
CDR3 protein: CASSQGLVQADTQYF

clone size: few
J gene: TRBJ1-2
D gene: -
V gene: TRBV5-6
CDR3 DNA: TGTGCCAGCAGCTTTAATCGATTAAGGGGTAGGCTCGATGGCTACACCTTC
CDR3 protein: CASSFNRLRGRLDGYTF

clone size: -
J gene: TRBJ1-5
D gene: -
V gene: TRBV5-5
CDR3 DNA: TGTGCCAGCAGCGATACAGGGATTCAGCCCCAGCATTTT
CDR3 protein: CASSDTGIQPQHF

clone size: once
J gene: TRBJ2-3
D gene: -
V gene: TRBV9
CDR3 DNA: TGTGCCAGCAGCGGCCGCGGGGTCACAGATACGCAGTATTTT
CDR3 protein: CASSGRGVTDTQYF

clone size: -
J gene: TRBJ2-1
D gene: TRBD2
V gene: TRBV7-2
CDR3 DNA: TGTGCCAGCAGCCGCACTAGCGGGGCCCTTGTAAGTTTCTTC
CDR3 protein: CASSRTSGALVSFF

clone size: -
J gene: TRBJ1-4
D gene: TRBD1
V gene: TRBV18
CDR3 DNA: TGTGCCAGCTCACCACCAGGGGGCCGTGAAAAACTGTTTTTT
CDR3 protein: CASSPPGGREKLFF

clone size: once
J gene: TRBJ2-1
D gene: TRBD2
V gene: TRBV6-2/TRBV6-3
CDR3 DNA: TGTGCCAGCAGTTATAATAGGGAGCGGGGGGCCTTTAGCTCCTACAATGAGCAGTTCTTC
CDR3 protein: CASSYNRERGAFSSYNEQFF

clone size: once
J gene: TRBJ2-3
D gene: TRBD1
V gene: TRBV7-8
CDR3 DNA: TGTGCCAGCAGCTCATCGACAGGGTTAGATACGCAGTATTTT
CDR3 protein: CASSSSTGLDTQYF

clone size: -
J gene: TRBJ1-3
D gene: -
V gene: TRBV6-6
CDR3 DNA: TGTGCCAGCAGTTACTCAGGGGAAGGCACCATATATTTT
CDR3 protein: CASSYSGEGTIYF

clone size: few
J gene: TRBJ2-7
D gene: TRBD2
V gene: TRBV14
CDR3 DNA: TGTGCCAGCAGCCAAGGGCCCGTGACTAGCGGCTACGAGCAGTACTTC
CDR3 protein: CASSQGPVTSGYEQYF

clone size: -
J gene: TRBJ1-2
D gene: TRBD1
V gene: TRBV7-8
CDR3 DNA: TGTGCCAGCAGCTCGGACAGGGACTATGGCTACACCTTC
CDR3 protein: CASSSDRDYGYTF

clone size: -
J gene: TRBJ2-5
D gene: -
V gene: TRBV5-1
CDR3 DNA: TGCGCCAGCAGCTTGGCCTTGGCAGGCCGTGAGACCCAGTACTTC
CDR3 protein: CASSLALAGRETQYF

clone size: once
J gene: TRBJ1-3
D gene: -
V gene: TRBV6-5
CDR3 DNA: TGTGCCAGCGGGCCGCTAAACTCTGGAAACACCATATATTTT
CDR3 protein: CASGPLNSGNTIYF

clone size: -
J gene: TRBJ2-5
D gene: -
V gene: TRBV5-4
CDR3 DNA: TGTGCCAGCAGCTTAAAACAGGGAGCCCGAGAGACCCAGTACTTC
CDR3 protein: CASSLKQGARETQYF

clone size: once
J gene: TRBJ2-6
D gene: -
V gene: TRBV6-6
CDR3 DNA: TGTGCCAGCAGTTACGCGAGCTCTGGGGCCAACGTCCTGACTTTC
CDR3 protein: CASSYASSGANVLTF

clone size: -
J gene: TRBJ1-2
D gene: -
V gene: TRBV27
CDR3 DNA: TGTGCCAGCAGTGTGGGAGGTCCTAGTTATGGCTACACCTTC
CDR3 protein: CASSVGGPSYGYTF

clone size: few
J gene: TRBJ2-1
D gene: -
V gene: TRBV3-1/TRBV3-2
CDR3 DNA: TGTGCCAGCAGCCAAGATGAACTTTCCTACAATGAGCAGTTCTTC
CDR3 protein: CASSQDELSYNEQFF

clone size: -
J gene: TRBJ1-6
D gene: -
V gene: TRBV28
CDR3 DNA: TGTGCCAGCAGGGGTACAGAGAGCTCCTATAATTCACCCCTCCACTTT
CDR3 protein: CASRGTESSYNSPLHF

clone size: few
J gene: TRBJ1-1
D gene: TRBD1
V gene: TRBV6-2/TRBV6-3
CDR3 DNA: TGTGCCAGCAGTTCAGGGGGCTCCGGGAGCTATGAAGCTTTCTTT
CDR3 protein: CASSSGGSGSYEAFF

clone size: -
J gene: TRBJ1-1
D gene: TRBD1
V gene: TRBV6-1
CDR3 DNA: TGTGCCAGCAGTGCGTCCCGGGACAGGGGCAAGGCTGAAGCTTTCTTT
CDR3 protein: CASSASRDRGKAEAFF

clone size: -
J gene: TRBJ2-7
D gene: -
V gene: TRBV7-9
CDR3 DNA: TGTGCCAGCAGCTTAGAGGGCCCGCGGGACAGCTACACCGAGCAGTACTTC
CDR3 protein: CASSLEGPRDSYTEQYF

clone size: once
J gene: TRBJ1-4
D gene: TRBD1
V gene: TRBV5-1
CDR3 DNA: TGCGCCAGCAGCTATACAGGGGGCATTAGCAATGAAAAACTGTTTTTT
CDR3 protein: CASSYTGGISNEKLFF

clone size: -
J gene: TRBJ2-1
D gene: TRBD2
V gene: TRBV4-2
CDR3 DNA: TGTGCCAGCAGCCAAGACGGGGGGGGTGAGCAGTTCTTC
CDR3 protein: CASSQDGGGEQFF

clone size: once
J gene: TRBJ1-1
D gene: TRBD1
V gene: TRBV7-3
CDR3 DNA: TGTGCCAGCAGCCCCGGGACAGGGTTCTCGGGCACTGAAGCTTTCTTT
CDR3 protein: CASSPGTGFSGTEAFF

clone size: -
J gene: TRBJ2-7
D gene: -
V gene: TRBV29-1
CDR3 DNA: TGCAGCGTTGAATGGCAGGGGAGATACGAGCAGTACTTC
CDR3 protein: CSVEWQGRYEQYF

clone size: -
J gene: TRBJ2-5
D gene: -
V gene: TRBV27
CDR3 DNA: TGTGCCAGCAGGAAGGATTGGGAGAAGGAGACCCAGTACTTC
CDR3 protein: CASRKDWEKETQYF

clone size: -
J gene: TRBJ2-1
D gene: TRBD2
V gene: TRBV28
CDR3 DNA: TGTGCCAGCAGTTCGACTAGCGGGGGTAGGAATGAGCAGTTCTTC
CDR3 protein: CASSSTSGGRNEQFF

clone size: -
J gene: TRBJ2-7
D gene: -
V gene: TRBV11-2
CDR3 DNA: TGTGCCAGCAGCTTAGACGGAGGGCGGGAGCAGTACTTC
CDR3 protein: CASSLDGGREQYF

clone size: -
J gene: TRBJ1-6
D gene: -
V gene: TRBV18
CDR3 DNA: TGTGCCAGCTCACCACACCGGGATTCACCCCTCCACTTT
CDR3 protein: CASSPHRDSPLHF

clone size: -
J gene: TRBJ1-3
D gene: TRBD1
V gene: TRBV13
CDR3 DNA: TGTGCCAGCAGCAAAGACAGGGTGGCTGGAAACACCATATATTTT
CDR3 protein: CASSKDRVAGNTIYF

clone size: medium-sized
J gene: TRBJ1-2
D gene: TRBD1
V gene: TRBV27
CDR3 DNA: TGTGCCAGCAAGATACAGGGGGCTAACTATGGCTACACCTTC
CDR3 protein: CASKIQGANYGYTF

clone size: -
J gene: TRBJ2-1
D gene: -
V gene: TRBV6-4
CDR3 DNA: TGTGCCAGCAGTCTGGAGCTTTCACCCTACAATGAGCAGTTCTTC
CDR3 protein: CASSLELSPYNEQFF

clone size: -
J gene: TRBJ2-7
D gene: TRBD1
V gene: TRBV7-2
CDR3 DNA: TGTGCCAGCAGACAGGGGGCCCTAGCCGTCCACGAGCAGTACTTC
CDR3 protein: CASRQGALAVHEQYF

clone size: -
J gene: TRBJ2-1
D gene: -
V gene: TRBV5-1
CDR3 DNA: TGCGCCAGCAGCCATCCGGGCGGGATCGATAGCTCCTACAATGAGCAGTTCTTC
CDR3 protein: CASSHPGGIDSSYNEQFF

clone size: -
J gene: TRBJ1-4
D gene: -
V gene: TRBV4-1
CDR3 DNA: TGCGCCAGCAGCCCCGCGGGGGGGGGTGAAAAACTGTTTTTT
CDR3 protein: CASSPAGGGEKLFF

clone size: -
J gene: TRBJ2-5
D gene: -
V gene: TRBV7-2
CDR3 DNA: TGTGCCAGCAGCGAGGGACTGGAGACCCAGTACTTC
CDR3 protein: CASSEGLETQYF

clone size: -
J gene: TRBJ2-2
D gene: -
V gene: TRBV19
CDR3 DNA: TGTGCCAGTAGTATTGGTAGCCCGAACACCGGGGAGCTGTTTTTT
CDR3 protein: CASSIGSPNTGELFF

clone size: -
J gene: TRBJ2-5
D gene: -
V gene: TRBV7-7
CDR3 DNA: TGTGCTAGCAGCGCCGGGGAGGCAGGAGAGACCCAGTACTTC
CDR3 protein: CASSAGEAGETQYF

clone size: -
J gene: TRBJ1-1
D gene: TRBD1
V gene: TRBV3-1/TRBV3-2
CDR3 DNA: TGTGCCAGCAGCCAAGCGACAGGGGCAGAAGCTTTCTTT
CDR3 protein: CASSQATGAEAFF

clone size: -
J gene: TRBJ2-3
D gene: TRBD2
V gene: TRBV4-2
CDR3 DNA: TGTGCCAGCAGCCAAGGGTTGGGGACTACTAGCACAGATACGCAGTATTTT
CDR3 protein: CASSQGLGTTSTDTQYF

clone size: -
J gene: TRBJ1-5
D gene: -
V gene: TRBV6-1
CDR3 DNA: TGTGCCAGCAGTGAGCGGGGGGGGCGAAGGGGCAATCAGCCCCAGCATTTT
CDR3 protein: CASSERGGRRGNQPQHF

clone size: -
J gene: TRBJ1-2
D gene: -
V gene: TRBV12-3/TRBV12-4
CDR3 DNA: TGTGCCAGCAGTTTACGGGGCTATGGCTACACCTTC
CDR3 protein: CASSLRGYGYTF

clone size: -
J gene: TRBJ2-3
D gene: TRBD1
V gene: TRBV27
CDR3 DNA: TGTGCCACCGGACTACTCCTGACAGGGGGCAACACAGATACGCAGTATTTT
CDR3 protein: CATGLLLTGGNTDTQYF

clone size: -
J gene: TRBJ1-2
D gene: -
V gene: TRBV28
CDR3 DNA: TGTGCCAGCAGTTTATCGGCAGGGACTACTGGCTACACCTTC
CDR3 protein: CASSLSAGTTGYTF

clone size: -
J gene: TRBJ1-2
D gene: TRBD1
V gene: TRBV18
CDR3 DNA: TGTGCCAGCTCACCACTCCAACAGGGGTCAAACTATGGCTACACCTTC
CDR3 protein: CASSPLQQGSNYGYTF

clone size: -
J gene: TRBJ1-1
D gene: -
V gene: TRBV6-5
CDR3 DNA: TGTGCCAGCAAAGAAGGGGCGAACACTGAAGCTTTCTTT
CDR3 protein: CASKEGANTEAFF

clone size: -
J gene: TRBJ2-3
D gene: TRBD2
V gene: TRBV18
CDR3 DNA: TGTGCCAGCTCCGGAGGGACTAGCGTTAAAGATACGCAGTATTTT
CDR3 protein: CASSGGTSVKDTQYF

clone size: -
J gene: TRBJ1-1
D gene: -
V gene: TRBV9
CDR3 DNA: TGTGCCAGCAGCGTAACAGGGACGTACACTGAAGCTTTCTTT
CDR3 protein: CASSVTGTYTEAFF

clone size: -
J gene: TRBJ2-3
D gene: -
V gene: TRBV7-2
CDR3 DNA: TGTGCCAGCAGCTTACGGGGGACAGCCCTTAGCACAGATACGCAGTATTTT
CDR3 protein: CASSLRGTALSTDTQYF

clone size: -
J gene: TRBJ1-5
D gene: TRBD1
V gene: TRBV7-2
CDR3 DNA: TGTGCCAGCAGGACCGGGACAGATAATCAGCCCCAGCATTTT
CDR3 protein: CASRTGTDNQPQHF

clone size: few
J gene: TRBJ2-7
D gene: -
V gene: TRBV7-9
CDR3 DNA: TGTGCCAGCAGCTTAGCGAGTAGCCTGCACGAGCAGTACTTC
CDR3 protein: CASSLASSLHEQYF